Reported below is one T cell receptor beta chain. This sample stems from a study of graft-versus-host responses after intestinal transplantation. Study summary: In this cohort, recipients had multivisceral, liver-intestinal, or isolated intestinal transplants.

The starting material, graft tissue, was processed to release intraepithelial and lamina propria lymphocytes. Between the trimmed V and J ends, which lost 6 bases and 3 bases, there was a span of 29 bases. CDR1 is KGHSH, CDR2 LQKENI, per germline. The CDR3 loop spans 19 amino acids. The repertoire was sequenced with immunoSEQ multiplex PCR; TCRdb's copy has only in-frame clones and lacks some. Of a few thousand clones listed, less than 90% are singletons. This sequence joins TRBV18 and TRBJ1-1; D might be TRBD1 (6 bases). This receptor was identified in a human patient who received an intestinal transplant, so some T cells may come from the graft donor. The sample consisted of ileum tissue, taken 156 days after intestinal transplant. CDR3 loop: CASSRLPATGNGVHTEAFF. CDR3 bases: TGTGCCAGCTCGCGACTCCCCGCTACAGGGAACGGGGTACACACTGAAGCTTTCTTT.